This TCR beta chain was identified during a study of OX40 agonist ivuxolimab in advanced cancers. Method: immunoSEQ multiplex PCR; TCRdb's copy keeps in-frame clones and lacks some. The sample has tens of thousands of clones; about 85% are singletons. From germline, CDR1 is SGHTA and CDR2 FQGTGA. V lost 5 bases, J lost 2 bases, and 9 bases lay in between. The CDR3 extends over 13 amino acids. Blood sampling was done at baseline, cycle 4 day 1, and cycle 7 day 1. This receptor was obtained from an adult with an advanced solid tumor such as melanoma, head and neck, liver or kidney cancer. The chain recombines TRBV7-3 with TRBJ2-5; no definite D call. This specimen consisted of CD4+ or CD8+ T cells sorted from blood, obtained in a trial of the OX40 agonist ivuxolimab. CDR3 protein: CASSPSAQETQYF. DNA of the CDR3: TGTGCCAGCAGCCCGTCAGCTCAAGAGACCCAGTACTTC.